Listed here is a single TCR beta chain. If patients had autoimmune disease history or systemic immunosuppression, they were excluded. This sample is part of a study of OX40 agonist ivuxolimab in advanced cancers. The germline V gene encodes CDR1 MNHEY and CDR2 SMNVEV (reference sequence). The CDR3 spans 14 residues. Germline trimming cut 6 bases from V and 7 bases from J; bases unmatched to any gene: 8. Repertoires were generated with immunoSEQ multiplex PCR, while TCRdb's copy carries only in-frame clones and drops some. This sample carries approximately 64,000 clones, 75% to 85% of them seen once, and the ten largest clones take approximately 0.63%.

The specimen was CD4+ or CD8+ T cells sorted from blood, collected in a trial of the OX40 agonist ivuxolimab. This receptor was taken from an adult with an advanced solid tumor such as melanoma, head and neck, liver or kidney cancer. The V and J genes are TRBV27 and TRBJ2-3; 9 bases align to TRBD2. The CDR3 sequence: CASRGREGQYTQYF. The CDR3, as DNA: TGTGCCAGCAGAGGGCGGGAGGGCCAATATACGCAGTATTTT.